These 20 T cell receptor beta chains came from one sample sequenced in a study of T cell clones after liver transplantation. The data were produced by immunoSEQ multiplex PCR, yet TCRdb's version contains in-frame clones alone and is incomplete. The sample has roughly 20,000 clones, 80% seen once; the top ten hold roughly 32%. This specimen was CD8+ T cells from blood, taken less than 50 months after liver transplant. The receptors shown here come from a human patient who received a liver transplant. The graft donor may have contributed some T cells.

The chain carries TRBV4-2 and TRBJ2-2; 7 positions match TRBD2. The V segment lost 2 bases and the J segment 2 bases; nucleotides outside the gene matches: 8. From germline, CDR1 is LGHNA and CDR2 YNFKEQ. There are 17 residues in the CDR3. The CDR3: CASSQRTGTTNTGELFF. CDR3 DNA sequence: TGTGCCAGCAGCCAAAGAACCGGGACTACTAACACCGGGGAGCTGTTTTTT.

V is TRBV4-3 and J is TRBJ2-1; D is unresolved. The CDR3 loop spans 15 amino acids. Germline CDR1 and CDR2: LGHNA and YSLEER. V was cut by 3 bases and J by 7 bases, with 16 bases left in between. The CDR3 DNA is TGCGCCAGCAGCCACCAGGAGAGAGCTAGGAATGAGCAGTTCTTC. Protein sequence: CASSHQERARNEQFF.

This clone was observed once. This chain uses TRBV6-4 with TRBJ2-3; a weak D match, TRBD2 (6 bases). The V end was cut by 0 bases, the J end by 0 bases, with 7 bases between. Per the germline V gene, CDR1 is MRHNA and CDR2 is SNTAGT. CDR3 size: 15 residues. The chain's CDR3 is CASSDSAGSTDTQYF. DNA for the CDR3: TGTGCCAGCAGTGACTCTGCGGGGAGCACAGATACGCAGTATTTT.

This sequence joins TRBV5-1 and TRBJ2-5, with D hard to call. The DNA end favors TRBJ2-7, so the J call may be wrong. The CDR3 is 14 amino acids. CDR1 and CDR2 (germline): SGHRS, YFSETQ. This chain's CDR3 is CASSLGWNPYEQYF. DNA of the CDR3: TGCGCCAGCAGCTTGGGATGGAATCCCTACGAGCAGTACTTC.

This CDR3 reads CASTPIRGQGAGANVLTF. In DNA form, the CDR3 reads TGCGCCAGCACCCCAATCCGGGGACAGGGTGCTGGGGCCAACGTCCTGACTTTC. The chain employs TRBV4-1 and TRBJ2-6; 9 bases fit TRBD1. Germline CDR1 is MGHRA and CDR2 is YSYEKL. The junction had 12 bases not matched to a gene; V was cut back by 7 bases and J by 2 bases. The CDR3 has 18 residues.

V is TRBV5-4 and J is TRBJ2-1, with D maybe TRBD2 (5 bases). The CDR3 totals 13 residues. From germline, CDR1 is SGHNT and CDR2 YYREEE (reference sequence). V shed 1 base and J shed 7 bases, with 9 bases lying between them. CDR3 sequence (DNA): TGTGCCAGCAGCTTGTCGACGGGGAATGAGCAGTTCTTC. Translation gives CASSLSTGNEQFF. The whole variable domain, filled in from reference TRBV5-4 and TRBJ2-1, reads ETGVTQSPTHLIKTRGQQVTLRCSSQSGHNTVSWYQQALGQGPQFIFQYYREEENGRGNFPPRFSGLQFPNYSSELNVNALELDDSALYLCASSLSTGNEQFFGPGTRLTVL.

This clone has only one observation. The chain couples TRBV5-6 to TRBJ1-4; perhaps TRBD1 as D (6 bases). Trimming removed 8 bases from V and 4 bases from J, with 15 bases in between. Per germline, CDR1 SGHDT and CDR2 YYEEEE. The CDR3 is 14 amino acids. The CDR3 DNA reads TGTGCCAGTAGCCTTGGACAGAATAATGAAAAACTGTTTTTT. Amino acids: CASSLGQNNEKLFF. Filled out from reference TRBV5-6 and TRBJ1-4, the complete variable domain reads DAGVTQSPTHLIKTRGQQVTLRCSPKSGHDTVSWYQQALGQGPQFIFQYYEEEERQRGNFPDRFSGHQFPNYSSELNVNALLLGDSALYLCASSLGQNNEKLFFGSGTQLSVL.

Only one count was recorded for this clone. The chain links TRBV27 to TRBJ2-7; no clear D gene. The germline CDR1 and CDR2 sequences are MNHEY and SMNVEV (reference sequence). The CDR3 length is 16 residues. Trimming removed 5 bases from V and 3 bases from J, with 20 bases in between. CDR3 sequence (DNA): TGTGCCAGCAGTAGGGTGGGTACCGGCCCACTCTACGAGCAGTACTTC. Translated: CASSRVGTGPLYEQYF.

This rearrangement joins TRBV5-1 to TRBJ2-7; D remains unclear. The germline gives CDR1 SGHRS, CDR2 YFSETQ. The CDR3 runs to 13 residues. V dropped 3 bases and J dropped 3 bases, with 10 bases sitting between them. CDR3 bases: TGCGCCAGCAGCTATTCTAGTATCTACGAGCAGTACTTC. This encodes CASSYSSIYEQYF. The complete variable domain, with remaining parts taken from reference TRBV5-1 and TRBJ2-7, reads KAGVTQTPRYLIKTRGQQVTLSCSPISGHRSVSWYQQTPGQGLQFLFEYFSETQRNKGNFPGRFSGRQFSNSRSEMNVSTLELGDSALYLCASSYSSIYEQYFGPGTRLTVT.

This chain connects TRBV7-2 to TRBJ2-7; 9 bases agree with TRBD1. The CDR3 is made up of 14 amino acids. The trim removed 6 bases at V and 1 base at J, leaving 4 bases unmatched. Germline V gives CDR1 SGHTA, CDR2 FQGNSA. The CDR3 DNA reads TGTGCCAGCAGTTCCGACAGGGGGTCCTACGAGCAGTACTTC. Protein: CASSSDRGSYEQYF.

The V and J genes are TRBV5-4 and TRBJ1-2, with D tentatively TRBD1 (5 bases). Trimming left V 9 bases short and J 4 bases short, with 16 bases between. Germline loops: CDR1 SGHNT, CDR2 YYREEE (reference sequence). The CDR3 totals 13 residues. CDR3 nucleotide sequence: TGTGCCACCCGTTCCTCAGGGAGCTATGGCTACACCTTC. Its protein is CATRSSGSYGYTF.

This sequence joins TRBV7-6 and TRBJ2-5; 15 bases fit TRBD2. Per germline, CDR1 SGHVS and CDR2 FNYEAQ. V was pared by 5 bases and J by 4 bases, with 5 bases of the junction left unmatched. The CDR3 has 16 amino acids. CDR3 residues: CASSPGTSGGPETQYF. DNA for the CDR3: TGTGCCAGCAGCCCTGGGACTAGCGGGGGGCCAGAGACCCAGTACTTC.

The V call is TRBV5-6, the J call TRBJ1-3, with unresolved D. This CDR3 spans 13 amino acids. Germline CDR1 SGHDT, CDR2 YYEEEE. The ends were cut back, 4 bases at V and 1 base at J, with 6 bases in the middle. Written as DNA, the CDR3 is TGTGCCAGCAGCCCCGAGTCTGGAAACACCATATATTTT. Its protein is CASSPESGNTIYF.

Only one count was recorded for this clone. The CDR3 loop reads CASSLGQNSYEQYF. CDR3 DNA sequence: TGTGCCAGCAGCTTGGGACAGAACTCCTACGAGCAGTACTTC. The chain employs TRBV5-6 and TRBJ2-7; maybe TRBD1 (5 bases). V dropped 0 bases and J dropped 0 bases, with 7 bases sitting between them. The germline V gene encodes CDR1 SGHDT and CDR2 YYEEEE. The CDR3 spans 14 residues.

The chain carries TRBV5-4 and TRBJ1-5; 9 bases line up with TRBD1. The germline CDR1 and CDR2 sequences are SGHNT and YYREEE (reference sequence). The CDR3 length is 15 residues. Trimming cost V 2 bases and J 6 bases; bases outside gene matches: 6. This CDR3 is CASSFKGQGPQPQHF. DNA for the CDR3: TGTGCCAGCAGCTTCAAGGGACAGGGTCCTCAGCCCCAGCATTTT.

The V and J genes are TRBV7-9 and TRBJ2-3; 7 nucleotides align to TRBD1. This CDR3 comprises 14 residues. Germline trimming cut 1 base from V and 3 bases from J; bases unmatched to any gene: 1. CDR1 is SEHNR, CDR2 FQNEAQ, per germline (reference sequence). CDR3 in amino acids: CASSLVTGTDTQYF. The CDR3 DNA reads TGTGCCAGCAGCTTAGTGACAGGGACAGATACGCAGTATTTT. Filled out from reference TRBV7-9 and TRBJ2-3, the complete variable domain reads DTGVSQNPRHKITKRGQNVTFRCDPISEHNRLYWYRQTLGQGPEFLTYFQNEAQLEKSRLLSDRFSAERPKGSFSTLEIQRTEQGDSAMYLCASSLVTGTDTQYFGPGTRLTVL.

This clone was seen once. The rearrangement links TRBV2 to TRBJ2-5; possibly TRBD1 for D (8 bases). From germline, CDR1 is SNHLY and CDR2 FYNNEI. The V and J ends lost 3 bases and 4 bases respectively, with 18 bases between them. The CDR3 sequence is 16 residues long. The CDR3 DNA is TGTGCCAGCAGTGATCCCGGACAGGGAGGGGCAGAGACCCAGTACTTC. Amino acids: CASSDPGQGGAETQYF.

The rearrangement uses TRBV11-2 and TRBJ1-3, with unresolved D. The germline V and J ends were trimmed by 5 bases and 4 bases, with 9 bases remaining between them. Per germline, CDR1 SGHAT and CDR2 FQNNGV. This CDR3 is built from 13 residues. CDR3 DNA sequence: TGTGCCAGCAGCCCTGACACCGGAAACACCATATATTTT. Protein sequence: CASSPDTGNTIYF. Looking up the rest from reference TRBV11-2 and TRBJ1-3 gives the full variable domain: EAGVAQSPRYKIIEKRQSVAFWCNPISGHATLYWYQQILGQGPKLLIQFQNNGVVDDSQLPKDRFSAERLKGVDSTLKIQPAKLEDSAVYLCASSPDTGNTIYFGEGSWLTVV.

The V call is TRBV27, the J call TRBJ2-3; D gene unclear. Germline CDR1 and CDR2: MNHEY and SMNVEV (reference sequence). V dropped 0 bases and J dropped 0 bases, with 7 bases sitting between them. The CDR3 totals 15 residues. The CDR3 nucleotides read TGTGCCAGCAGTTTATCTGATACTAGCACAGATACGCAGTATTTT. It is translated as CASSLSDTSTDTQYF.

This clone appeared a single time. This rearrangement joins TRBV30 to TRBJ1-1; D is unresolved. Germline-derived CDR1 and CDR2 are GTSNPN and SVGIG (reference sequence). This CDR3 contains 14 residues. With 3 bases removed from V and 8 bases from J, the gap between germline ends came to 19 bases. The DNA for the CDR3 is TGTGCCTGGAGCCTCCTTGGGGAACTTCTAGAAGCTTTCTTT. Protein product: CAWSLLGELLEAFF.